This T cell receptor (beta chain) comes out of a study of a mutant IDH1 vaccine in newly diagnosed glioma. The overall study: Vaccination began 4-6 weeks post radiotherapy alone, or with temozolomide cycles. Treatment recipients were approximately 60% male and around 40% female, and their mean age was around 40 years. Study results and limitations: 80% to 95% of patients showed vaccine-induced immune responses across multiple MHC alleles.

Sequencing used immunoSEQ multiplex PCR; TCRdb keeps in-frame clones, though not all of them. The sample holds around 42,000 clones, approximately 85% seen once. Regarding this clone: The antigen is not known.

As to time point: week 5, during vaccination. The vaccine gave 300 ug of a 20-mer mutant IDH1 peptide subcutaneously per dose. The donor cohort comprised cases of new WHO grade 3 or 4 IDH1-mutant, ATRX-lost astrocytoma. The sequencing used PBMCs, collected from a glioma patient whose treatment included an IDH1 peptide vaccine. This TCR came from a man aged 35 to 55 with glioma.

CDR3 residues: CASSQSADLSYNEQFF. DNA for the CDR3: TGTGCCAGCAGCCAATCTGCCGACCTGTCCTACAATGAGCAGTTCTTC. This chain links TRBV4-2 with TRBJ2-1; D is ambiguous. Germline CDR1 reads LGHNA; CDR2 reads YNFKEQ. This CDR3 contains 16 residues. Trimming left V 2 bases short and J 1 base short, with 12 bases between.